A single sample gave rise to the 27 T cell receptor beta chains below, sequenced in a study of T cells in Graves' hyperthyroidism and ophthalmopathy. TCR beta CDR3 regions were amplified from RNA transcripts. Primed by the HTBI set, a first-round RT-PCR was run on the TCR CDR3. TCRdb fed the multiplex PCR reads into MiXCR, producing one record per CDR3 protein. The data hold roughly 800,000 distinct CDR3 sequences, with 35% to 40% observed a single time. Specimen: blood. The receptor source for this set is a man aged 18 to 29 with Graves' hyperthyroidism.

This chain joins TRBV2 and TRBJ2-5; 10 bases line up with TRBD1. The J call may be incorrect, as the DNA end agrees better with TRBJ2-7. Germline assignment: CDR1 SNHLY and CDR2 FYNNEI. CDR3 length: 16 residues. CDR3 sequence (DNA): TGTGCCAGCAGTTACACACCGGGACAGGGGACCTACGAGCAGTACTTC. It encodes CASSYTPGQGTYEQYF.

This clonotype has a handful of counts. The CDR3 spells CASSSDRGLTNEKLFF. The CDR3 DNA reads TGTGCCAGCAGCTCCGACAGGGGGCTAACTAATGAAAAACTGTTTTTT. The chain recombines TRBV7-8 with TRBJ1-4; TRBD1 agrees at 10 bases. This CDR3 spans 16 amino acids. Per germline, CDR1 SGHVS and CDR2 FQNEAQ. The V segment lost 4 bases and the J segment 1 base; nucleotides outside the gene matches: 3.

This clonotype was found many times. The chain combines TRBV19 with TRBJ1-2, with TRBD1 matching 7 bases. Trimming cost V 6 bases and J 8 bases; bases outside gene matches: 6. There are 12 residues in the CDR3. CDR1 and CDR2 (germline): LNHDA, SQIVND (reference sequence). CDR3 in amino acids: CASRLGQAGYTF. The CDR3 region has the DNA TGTGCCAGTAGACTTGGACAGGCGGGCTACACCTTC.

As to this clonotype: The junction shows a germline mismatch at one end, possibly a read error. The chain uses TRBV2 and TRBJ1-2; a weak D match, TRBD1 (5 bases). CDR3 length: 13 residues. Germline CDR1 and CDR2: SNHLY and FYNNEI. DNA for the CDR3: TGTGCCATCAGTGATCTCGGGACCTATGGCTACACCTTC. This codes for CAISDLGTYGYTF. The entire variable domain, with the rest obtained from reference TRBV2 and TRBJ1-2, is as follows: EPEVTQTPSHQVTQMGQEVILRCVPISNHLYFYWYRQILGQKVEFLVSFYNNEISEKSEIFDDQFSVERPDGSNFTLKIRSTKLEDSAMYFCAISDLGTYGYTFGSGTRLTVV.

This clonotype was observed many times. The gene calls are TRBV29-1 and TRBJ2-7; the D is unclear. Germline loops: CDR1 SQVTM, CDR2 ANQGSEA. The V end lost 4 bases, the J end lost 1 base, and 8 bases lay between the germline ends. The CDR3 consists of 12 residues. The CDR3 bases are TGCAGCGTTGTTTCGGAGTCCTACGAGCAGTACTTC. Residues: CSVVSESYEQYF.

The DNA of the CDR3 is TGTGCCAGCAGCCAAGAGCTCGTCCAAGAGACCCAGTACTTC. Protein product: CASSQELVQETQYF. The J gene is TRBJ2-5, the V gene TRBV7-9; D gene ambiguous. The CDR3 extends over 14 amino acids. Trimming took off 5 bases at V and 1 base at J, with 11 bases between the two ends. CDR1 is SEHNR and CDR2 is FQNEAQ in the germline V gene (reference sequence).

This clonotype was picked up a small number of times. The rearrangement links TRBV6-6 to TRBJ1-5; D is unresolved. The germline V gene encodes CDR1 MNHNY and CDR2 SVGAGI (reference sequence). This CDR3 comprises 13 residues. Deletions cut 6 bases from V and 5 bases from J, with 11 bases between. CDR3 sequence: CASRHAGDQPQHF. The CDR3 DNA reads TGTGCCAGCAGACACGCCGGGGATCAGCCCCAGCATTTT.

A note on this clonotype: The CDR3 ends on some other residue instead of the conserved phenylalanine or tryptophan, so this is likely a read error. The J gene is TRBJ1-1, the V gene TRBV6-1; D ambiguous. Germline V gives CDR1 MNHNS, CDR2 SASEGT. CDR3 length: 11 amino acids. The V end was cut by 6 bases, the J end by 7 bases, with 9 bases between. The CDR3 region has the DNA TGTGCCAGCAGGTCCGAGGGTGAAGCTTTCCTT. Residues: CASRSEGEAFL.

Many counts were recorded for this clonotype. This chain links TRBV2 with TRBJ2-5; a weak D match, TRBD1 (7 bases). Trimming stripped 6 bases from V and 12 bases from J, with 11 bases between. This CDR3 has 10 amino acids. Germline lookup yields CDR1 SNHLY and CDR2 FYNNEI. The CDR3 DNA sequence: TGTGCCAGCAGGGGAGGACAGGAGTACTTC. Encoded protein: CASRGGQEYF. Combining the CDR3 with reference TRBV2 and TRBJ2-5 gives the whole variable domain EPEVTQTPSHQVTQMGQEVILRCVPISNHLYFYWYRQILGQKVEFLVSFYNNEISEKSEIFDDQFSVERPDGSNFTLKIRSTKLEDSAMYFCASRGGQEYFGPGTRLLVL.

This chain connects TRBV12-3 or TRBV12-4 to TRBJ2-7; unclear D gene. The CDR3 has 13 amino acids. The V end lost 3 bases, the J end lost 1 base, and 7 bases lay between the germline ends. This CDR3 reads CASSFKPSYEQYF. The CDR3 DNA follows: TGTGCCAGCAGTTTTAAGCCATCCTACGAGCAGTACTTC.

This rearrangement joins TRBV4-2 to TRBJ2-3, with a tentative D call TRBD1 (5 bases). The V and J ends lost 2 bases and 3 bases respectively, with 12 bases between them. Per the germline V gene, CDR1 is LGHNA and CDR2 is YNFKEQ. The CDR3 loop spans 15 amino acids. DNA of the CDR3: TGTGCCAGCAGCCAATACAGTGGGGCGACAGATACGCAGTATTTT. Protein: CASSQYSGATDTQYF.

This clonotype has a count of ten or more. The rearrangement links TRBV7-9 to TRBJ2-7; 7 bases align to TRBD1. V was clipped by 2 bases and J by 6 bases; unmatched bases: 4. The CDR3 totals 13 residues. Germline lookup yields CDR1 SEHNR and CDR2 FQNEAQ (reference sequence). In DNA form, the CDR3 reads TGTGCCAGCAGCTTAAGGGGGCTCGGCGAGCAGTACTTC. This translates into CASSLRGLGEQYF. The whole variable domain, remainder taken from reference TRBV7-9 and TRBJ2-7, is DTGVSQNPRHKITKRGQNVTFRCDPISEHNRLYWYRQTLGQGPEFLTYFQNEAQLEKSRLLSDRFSAERPKGSFSTLEIQRTEQGDSAMYLCASSLRGLGEQYFGPGTRLTVT.

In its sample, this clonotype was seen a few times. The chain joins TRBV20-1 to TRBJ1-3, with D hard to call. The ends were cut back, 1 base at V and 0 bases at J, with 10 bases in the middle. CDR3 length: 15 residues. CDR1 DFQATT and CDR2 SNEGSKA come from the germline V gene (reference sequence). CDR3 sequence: CSARGEALSGNTIYF. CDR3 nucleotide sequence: TGCAGTGCTAGAGGGGAAGCCCTCTCTGGAAACACCATATATTTT.

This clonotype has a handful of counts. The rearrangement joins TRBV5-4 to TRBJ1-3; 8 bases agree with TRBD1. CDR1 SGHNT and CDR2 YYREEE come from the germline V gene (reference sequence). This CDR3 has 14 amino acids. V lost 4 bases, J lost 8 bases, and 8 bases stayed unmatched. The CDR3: CASSPLGTGDTIYF. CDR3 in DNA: TGTGCCAGCAGCCCCCTCGGGACAGGCGACACCATATATTTT.

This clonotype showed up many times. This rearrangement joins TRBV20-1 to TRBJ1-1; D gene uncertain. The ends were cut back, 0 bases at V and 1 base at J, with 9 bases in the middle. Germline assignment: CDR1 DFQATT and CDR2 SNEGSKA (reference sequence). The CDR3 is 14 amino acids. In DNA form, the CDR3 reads TGCAGTGCTAGAGACAGGCTTTGGAACACTGAAGCTTTCTTT. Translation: CSARDRLWNTEAFF.

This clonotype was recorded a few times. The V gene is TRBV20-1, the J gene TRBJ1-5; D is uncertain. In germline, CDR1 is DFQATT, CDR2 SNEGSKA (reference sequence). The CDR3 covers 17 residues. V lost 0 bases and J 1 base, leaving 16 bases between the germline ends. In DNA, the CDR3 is TGCAGTGCTAGAGATCCGGGCGCGGGAGGGAGCAATCAGCCCCAGCATTTT. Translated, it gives CSARDPGAGGSNQPQHF.

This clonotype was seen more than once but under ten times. Here the CDR3 reads CASSNPTGGDGYTF. The CDR3 nucleotides read TGCGCCAGCAGCAACCCGACAGGGGGCGATGGCTACACCTTC. The chain carries TRBV4-1 and TRBJ1-2, with 10 bases that match TRBD1. The V gene end was trimmed by 5 bases and the J gene end by 6 bases; junction bases not matched to a gene: 6. CDR1 and CDR2 from the germline V gene are MGHRA and YSYEKL. The CDR3 length is 14 residues.

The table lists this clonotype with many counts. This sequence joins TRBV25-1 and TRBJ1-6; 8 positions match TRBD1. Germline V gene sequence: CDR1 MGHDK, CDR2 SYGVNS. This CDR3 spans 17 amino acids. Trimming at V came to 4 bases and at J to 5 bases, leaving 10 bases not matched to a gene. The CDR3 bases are TGTGCCAGCAGTGCCCCCGACAGGGGTAAGGATAATTCACCCCTCCACTTT. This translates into CASSAPDRGKDNSPLHF.

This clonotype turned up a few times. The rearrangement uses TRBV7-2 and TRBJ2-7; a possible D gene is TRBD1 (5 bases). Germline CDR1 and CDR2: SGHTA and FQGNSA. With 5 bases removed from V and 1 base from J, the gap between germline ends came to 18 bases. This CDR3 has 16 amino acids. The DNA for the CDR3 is TGTGCCAGCAGCCTCAGGGTTGGCAGCCCATCCTACGAGCAGTACTTC. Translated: CASSLRVGSPSYEQYF.

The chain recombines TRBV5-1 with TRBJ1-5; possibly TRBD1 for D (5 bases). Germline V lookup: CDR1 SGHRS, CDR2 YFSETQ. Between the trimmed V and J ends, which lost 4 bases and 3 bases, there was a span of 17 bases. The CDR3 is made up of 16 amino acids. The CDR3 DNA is TGCGCCAGCAGCGCGTGGGGGGGTTCGGACAATCAGCCCCAGCATTTT. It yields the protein CASSAWGGSDNQPQHF.

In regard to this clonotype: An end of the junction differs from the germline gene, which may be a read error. The DNA for the CDR3 is TGTGCCATCAGTTACCGGGACGGTGATTTGGGGACCCAGTACTTC. It codes for CAISYRDGDLGTQYF. This chain connects TRBV6-5 to TRBJ2-5; possibly TRBD1 or TRBD2 for D (5 bases each). CDR1 and CDR2 (germline): MNHEY, SVGAGI. This CDR3 is 15 amino acids long.

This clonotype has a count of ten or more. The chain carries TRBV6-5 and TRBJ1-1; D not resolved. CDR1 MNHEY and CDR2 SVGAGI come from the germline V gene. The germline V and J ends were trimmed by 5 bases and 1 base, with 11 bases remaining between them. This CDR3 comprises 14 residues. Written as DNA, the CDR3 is TGTGCCAGCAGTGAAGGAGGAGGGAACACTGAAGCTTTCTTT. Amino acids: CASSEGGGNTEAFF.

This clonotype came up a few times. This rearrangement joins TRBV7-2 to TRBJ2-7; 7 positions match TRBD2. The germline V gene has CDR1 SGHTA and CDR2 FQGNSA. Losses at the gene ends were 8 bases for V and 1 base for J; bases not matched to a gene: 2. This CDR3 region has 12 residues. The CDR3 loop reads CASAGESYEQYF. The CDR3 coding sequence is TGTGCCAGCGCGGGGGAATCCTACGAGCAGTACTTC. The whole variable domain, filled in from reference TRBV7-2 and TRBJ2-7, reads GAGVSQSPSNKVTEKGKDVELRCDPISGHTALYWYRQSLGQGLEFLIYFQGNSAPDKSGLPSDRFSAERTGGSVSTLTIQRTQQEDSAVYLCASAGESYEQYFGPGTRLTVT.

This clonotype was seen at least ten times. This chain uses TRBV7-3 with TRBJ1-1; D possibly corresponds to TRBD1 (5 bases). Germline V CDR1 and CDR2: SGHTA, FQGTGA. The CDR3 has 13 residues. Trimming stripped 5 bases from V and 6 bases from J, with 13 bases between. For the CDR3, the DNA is TGTGCCAGCAGCCCCCTTGGAGGGGCTGAAGCTTTCTTT. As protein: CASSPLGGAEAFF.

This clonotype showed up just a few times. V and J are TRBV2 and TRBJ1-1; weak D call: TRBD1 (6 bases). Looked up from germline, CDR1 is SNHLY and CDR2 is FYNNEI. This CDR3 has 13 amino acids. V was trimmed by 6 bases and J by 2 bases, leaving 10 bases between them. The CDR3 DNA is TGTGCCAGCAGGCGGGACACAAACACTGAAGCTTTCTTT. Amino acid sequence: CASRRDTNTEAFF.

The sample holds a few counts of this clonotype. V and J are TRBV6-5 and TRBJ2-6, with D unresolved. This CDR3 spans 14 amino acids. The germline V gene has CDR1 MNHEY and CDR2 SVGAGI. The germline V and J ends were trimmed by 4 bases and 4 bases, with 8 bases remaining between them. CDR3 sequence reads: CASSSDRGANVLTF. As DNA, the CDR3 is TGTGCCAGCAGTTCTGATAGGGGGGCCAACGTCCTGACTTTC.

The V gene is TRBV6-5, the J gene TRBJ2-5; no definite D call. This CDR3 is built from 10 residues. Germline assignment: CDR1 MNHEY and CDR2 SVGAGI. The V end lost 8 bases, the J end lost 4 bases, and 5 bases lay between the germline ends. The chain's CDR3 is CASGIETQYF. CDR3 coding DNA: TGTGCCAGCGGAATAGAGACCCAGTACTTC.